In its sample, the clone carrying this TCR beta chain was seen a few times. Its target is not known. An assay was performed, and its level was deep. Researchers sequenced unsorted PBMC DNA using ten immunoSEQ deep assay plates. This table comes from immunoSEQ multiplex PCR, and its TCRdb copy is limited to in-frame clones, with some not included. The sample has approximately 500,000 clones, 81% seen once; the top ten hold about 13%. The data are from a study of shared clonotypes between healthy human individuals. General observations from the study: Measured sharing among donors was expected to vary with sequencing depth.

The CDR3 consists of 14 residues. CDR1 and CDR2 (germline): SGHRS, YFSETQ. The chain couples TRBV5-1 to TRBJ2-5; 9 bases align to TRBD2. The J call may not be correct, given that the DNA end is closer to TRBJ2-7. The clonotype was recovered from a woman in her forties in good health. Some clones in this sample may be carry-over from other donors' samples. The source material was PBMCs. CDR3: CASSWASGTYEQYF. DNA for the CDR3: TGCGCCAGCAGCTGGGCTAGCGGGACCTACGAGCAGTACTTC.